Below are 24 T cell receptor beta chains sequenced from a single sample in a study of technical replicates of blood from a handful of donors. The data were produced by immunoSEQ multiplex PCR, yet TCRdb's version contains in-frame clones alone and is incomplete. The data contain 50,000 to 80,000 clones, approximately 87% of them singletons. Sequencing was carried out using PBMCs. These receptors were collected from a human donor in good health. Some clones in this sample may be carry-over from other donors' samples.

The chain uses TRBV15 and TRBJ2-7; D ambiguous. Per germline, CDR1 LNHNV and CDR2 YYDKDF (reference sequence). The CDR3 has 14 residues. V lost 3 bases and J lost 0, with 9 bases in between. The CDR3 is CATSRIGNSYEQYF. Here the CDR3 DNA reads TGTGCCACCAGCAGGATCGGTAACTCCTACGAGCAGTACTTC.

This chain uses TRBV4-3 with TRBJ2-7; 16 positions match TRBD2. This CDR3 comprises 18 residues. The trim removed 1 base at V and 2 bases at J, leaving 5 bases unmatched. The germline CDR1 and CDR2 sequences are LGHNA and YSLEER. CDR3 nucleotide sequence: TGCGCCAGCAGCCAAGGTGGGACTAGCGGGAGGGGAACCTACGAGCAGTACTTC. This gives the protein CASSQGGTSGRGTYEQYF.

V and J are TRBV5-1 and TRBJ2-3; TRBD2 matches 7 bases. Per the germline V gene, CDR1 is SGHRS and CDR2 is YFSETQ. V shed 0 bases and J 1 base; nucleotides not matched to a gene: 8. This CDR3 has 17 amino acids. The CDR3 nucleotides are TGCGCCAGCAGCTTGGGGGTAGCGGGTACCGGCACAGATACGCAGTATTTT. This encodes CASSLGVAGTGTDTQYF.

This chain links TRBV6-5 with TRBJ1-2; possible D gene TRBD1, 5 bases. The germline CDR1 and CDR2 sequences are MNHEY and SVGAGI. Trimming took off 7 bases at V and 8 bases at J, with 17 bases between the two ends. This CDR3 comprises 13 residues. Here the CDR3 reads CASTDSGSRGYTF. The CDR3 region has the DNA TGTGCCAGCACCGATTCAGGGTCCCGGGGCTACACCTTC.

CDR3 DNA sequence: TGTGCCAGCAGAGAGACAGGGTTCTCCTACAATGAGCAGTTCTTC. As protein: CASRETGFSYNEQFF. The rearrangement links TRBV9 to TRBJ2-1; 7 bases align to TRBD1. This CDR3 spans 15 amino acids. V was pared by 5 bases and J by 0 bases, with 5 bases of the junction left unmatched. Germline values: CDR1 SGDLS, CDR2 YYNGEE.

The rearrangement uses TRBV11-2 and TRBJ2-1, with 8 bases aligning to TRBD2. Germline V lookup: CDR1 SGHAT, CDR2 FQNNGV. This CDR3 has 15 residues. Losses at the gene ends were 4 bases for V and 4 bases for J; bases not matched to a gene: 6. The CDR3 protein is CASSSQRGRYNEQFF. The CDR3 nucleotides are TGTGCCAGCAGCTCCCAGCGGGGGAGATACAATGAGCAGTTCTTC.

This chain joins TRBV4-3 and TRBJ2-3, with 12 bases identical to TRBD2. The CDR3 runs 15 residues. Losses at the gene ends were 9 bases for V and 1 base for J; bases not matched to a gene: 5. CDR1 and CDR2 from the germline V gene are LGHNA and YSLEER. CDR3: CASASGGARTDTQYF. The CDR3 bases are TGCGCCAGTGCTAGCGGGGGGGCCCGCACAGATACGCAGTATTTT.

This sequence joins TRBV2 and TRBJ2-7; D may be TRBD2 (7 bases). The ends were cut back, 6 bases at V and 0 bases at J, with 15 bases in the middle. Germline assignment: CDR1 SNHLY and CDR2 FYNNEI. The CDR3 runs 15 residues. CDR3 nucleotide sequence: TGTGCCAGCAGATCCGACGGGGGGCGCTCCTACGAGCAGTACTTC. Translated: CASRSDGGRSYEQYF.

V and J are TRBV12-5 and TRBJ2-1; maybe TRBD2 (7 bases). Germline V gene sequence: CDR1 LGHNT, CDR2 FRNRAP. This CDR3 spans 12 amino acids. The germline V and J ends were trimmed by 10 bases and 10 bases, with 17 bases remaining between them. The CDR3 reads CATTMGGPEQFF. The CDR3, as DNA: TGTGCTACCACTATGGGGGGGCCGGAGCAGTTCTTC.

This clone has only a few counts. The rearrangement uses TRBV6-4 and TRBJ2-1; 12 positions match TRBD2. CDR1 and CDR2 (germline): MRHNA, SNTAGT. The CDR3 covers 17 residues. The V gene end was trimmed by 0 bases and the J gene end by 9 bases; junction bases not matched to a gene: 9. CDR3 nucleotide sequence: TGTGCCAGCAGTGACTCAGCTAGCGGGGGGGTTCCTACTGAGCAGTTCTTC. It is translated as CASSDSASGGVPTEQFF.

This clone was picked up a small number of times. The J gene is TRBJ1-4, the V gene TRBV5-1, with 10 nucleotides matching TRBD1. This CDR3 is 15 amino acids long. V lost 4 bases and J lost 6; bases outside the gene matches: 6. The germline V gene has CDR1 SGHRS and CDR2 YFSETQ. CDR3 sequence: CASSLRGQGYEKLFF. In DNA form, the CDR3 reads TGCGCCAGCAGCCTCCGGGGACAGGGGTATGAAAAACTGTTTTTT.

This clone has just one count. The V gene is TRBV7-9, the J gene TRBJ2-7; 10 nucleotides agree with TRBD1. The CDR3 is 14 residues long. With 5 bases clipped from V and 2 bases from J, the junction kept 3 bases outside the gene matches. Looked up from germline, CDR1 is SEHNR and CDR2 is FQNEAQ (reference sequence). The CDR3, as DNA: TGTGCCAGCAGCGCCGGACAGGGGGCCTACGAGCAGTACTTC. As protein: CASSAGQGAYEQYF.

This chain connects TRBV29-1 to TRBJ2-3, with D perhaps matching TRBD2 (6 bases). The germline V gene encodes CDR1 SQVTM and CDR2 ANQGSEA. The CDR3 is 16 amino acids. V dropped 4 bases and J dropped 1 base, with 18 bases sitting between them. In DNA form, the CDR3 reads TGCAGCGTTGGCGGCAGGCTCCCGGGGGGCACAGATACGCAGTATTTT. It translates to CSVGGRLPGGTDTQYF.

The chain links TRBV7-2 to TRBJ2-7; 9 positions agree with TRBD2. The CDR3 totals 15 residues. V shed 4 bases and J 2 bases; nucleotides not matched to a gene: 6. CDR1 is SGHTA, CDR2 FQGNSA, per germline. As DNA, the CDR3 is TGTGCCAGCAGCTCCGCTAGCGGGGCAGCCTACGAGCAGTACTTC. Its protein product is CASSSASGAAYEQYF. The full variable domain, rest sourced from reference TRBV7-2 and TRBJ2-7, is GAGVSQSPSNKVTEKGKDVELRCDPISGHTALYWYRQSLGQGLEFLIYFQGNSAPDKSGLPSDRFSAERTGGSVSTLTIQRTQQEDSAVYLCASSSASGAAYEQYFGPGTRLTVT.

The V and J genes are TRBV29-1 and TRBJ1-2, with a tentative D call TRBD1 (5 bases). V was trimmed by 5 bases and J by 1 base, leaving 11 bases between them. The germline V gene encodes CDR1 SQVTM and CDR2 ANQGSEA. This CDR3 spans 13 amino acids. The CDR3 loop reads CSVLVGGNYGYTF. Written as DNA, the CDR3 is TGCAGCGTTTTGGTCGGGGGTAACTATGGCTACACCTTC.

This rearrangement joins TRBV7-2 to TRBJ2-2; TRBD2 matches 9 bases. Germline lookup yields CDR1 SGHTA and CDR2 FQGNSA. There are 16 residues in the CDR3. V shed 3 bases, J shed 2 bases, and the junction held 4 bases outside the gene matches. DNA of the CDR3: TGTGCCAGCAGCTTTCTTAGCGGGAGTAACACCGGGGAGCTGTTTTTT. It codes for CASSFLSGSNTGELFF.

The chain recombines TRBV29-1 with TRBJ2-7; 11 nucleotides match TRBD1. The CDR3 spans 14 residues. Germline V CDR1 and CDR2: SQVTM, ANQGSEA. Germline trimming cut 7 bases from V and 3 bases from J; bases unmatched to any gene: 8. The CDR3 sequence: CSAAAGTGGYEQYF. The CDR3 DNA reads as TGCAGCGCCGCCGCGGGGACAGGGGGCTACGAGCAGTACTTC.

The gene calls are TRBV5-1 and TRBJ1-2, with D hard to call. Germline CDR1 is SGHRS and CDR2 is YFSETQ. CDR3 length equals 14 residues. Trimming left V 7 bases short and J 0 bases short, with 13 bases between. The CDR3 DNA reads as TGCGCCAGCCTACAGACCCCAGCTAACTATGGCTACACCTTC. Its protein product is CASLQTPANYGYTF.

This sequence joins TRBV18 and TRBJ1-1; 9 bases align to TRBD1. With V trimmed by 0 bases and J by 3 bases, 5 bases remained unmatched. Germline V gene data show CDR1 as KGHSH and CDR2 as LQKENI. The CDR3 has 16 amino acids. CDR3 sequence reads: CASSPPGQGRDTEAFF. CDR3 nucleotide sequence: TGTGCCAGCTCACCACCGGGACAGGGAAGGGACACTGAAGCTTTCTTT.

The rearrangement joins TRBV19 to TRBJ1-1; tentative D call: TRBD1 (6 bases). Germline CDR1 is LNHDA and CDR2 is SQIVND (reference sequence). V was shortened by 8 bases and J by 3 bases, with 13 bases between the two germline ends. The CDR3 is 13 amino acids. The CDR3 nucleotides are TGTGCCAGTGAAGACAGGACCGACACTGAAGCTTTCTTT. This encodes CASEDRTDTEAFF.

The CDR3 protein is CASSSEVGGRANVLTF. The CDR3, as DNA: TGTGCCAGCAGTTCGGAAGTGGGGGGAAGGGCCAACGTCCTGACTTTC. This sequence joins TRBV6-5 and TRBJ2-6, with TRBD2 as a possible D gene (6 bases). The CDR3 covers 16 residues. Looked up from germline, CDR1 is MNHEY and CDR2 is SVGAGI. V lost 4 bases and J 5 bases, leaving 15 bases between the germline ends.

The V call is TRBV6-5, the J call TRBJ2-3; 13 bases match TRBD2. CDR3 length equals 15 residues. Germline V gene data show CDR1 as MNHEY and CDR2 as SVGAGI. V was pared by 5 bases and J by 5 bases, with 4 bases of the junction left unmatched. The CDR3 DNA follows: TGTGCCAGCAGTCGACTAGCGGGAGGTCAAGATACGCAGTATTTT. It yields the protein CASSRLAGGQDTQYF.

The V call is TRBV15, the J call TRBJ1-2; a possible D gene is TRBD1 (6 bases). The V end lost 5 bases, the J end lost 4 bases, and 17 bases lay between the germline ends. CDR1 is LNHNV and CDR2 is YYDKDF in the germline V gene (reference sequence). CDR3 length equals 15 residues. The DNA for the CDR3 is TGTGCCACCAGCCCCCGAGCGGGACACAGCTATGGCTACACCTTC. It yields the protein CATSPRAGHSYGYTF.

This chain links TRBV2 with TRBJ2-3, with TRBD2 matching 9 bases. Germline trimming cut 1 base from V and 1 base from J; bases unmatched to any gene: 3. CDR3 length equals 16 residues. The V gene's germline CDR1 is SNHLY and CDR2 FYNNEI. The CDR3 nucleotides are TGTGCCAGCAGTGAAGGCCCTAGCGGGGGCACAGATACGCAGTATTTT. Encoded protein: CASSEGPSGGTDTQYF. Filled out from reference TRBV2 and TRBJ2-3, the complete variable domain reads EPEVTQTPSHQVTQMGQEVILRCVPISNHLYFYWYRQILGQKVEFLVSFYNNEISEKSEIFDDQFSVERPDGSNFTLKIRSTKLEDSAMYFCASSEGPSGGTDTQYFGPGTRLTVL.